This T cell receptor beta chain derives from a study of cytomegalovirus exposure and HLA in healthy donors. General observations from the study: In a later analysis, most CMV-associated TCR beta chains appeared HLA-restricted.

13 Jbeta primers and 60 Vbeta primers were used for the PCR. Data came from immunoSEQ multiplex PCR; TCRdb stores just in-frame clones and leaves some out. Counted here are 110,000 to 150,000 clones, roughly four fifths occurring once; the ten biggest clones make up roughly an eighth. There are 15 residues in the CDR3. V trimming: 4 bases; J trimming: 7 bases; junction bases outside the gene matches: 10. The germline CDR1 and CDR2 sequences are SGHNT and YYREEE (reference sequence). In the case of this clone: Its specificity is unknown.

The chain is built from TRBV5-4 and TRBJ2-7; 11 nucleotides line up with TRBD1. The sequencing sample was made of PBMCs. This clonotype was obtained from a human donor in good health. The CDR3 is CASSRPGQGAREQYF. The DNA for the CDR3 is TGTGCCAGCAGCAGACCCGGACAGGGGGCTCGGGAGCAGTACTTC.